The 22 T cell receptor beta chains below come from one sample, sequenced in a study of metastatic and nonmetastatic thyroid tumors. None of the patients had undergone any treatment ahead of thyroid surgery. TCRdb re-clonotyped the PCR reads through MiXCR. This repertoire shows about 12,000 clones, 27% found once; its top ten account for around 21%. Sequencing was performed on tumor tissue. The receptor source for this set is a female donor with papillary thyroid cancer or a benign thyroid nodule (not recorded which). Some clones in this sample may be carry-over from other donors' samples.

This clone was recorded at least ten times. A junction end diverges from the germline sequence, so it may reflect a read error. CDR3 amino acids: CAGSERGQPQHF. CDR3 nucleotide sequence: TGTGCCGGCAGCGAGAGGGGTCAGCCCCAGCATTTT. V is TRBV7-9 and J is TRBJ1-5; possible D gene TRBD1, 5 bases. CDR1 SEHNR and CDR2 FQNEAQ come from the germline V gene (reference sequence). The CDR3 spans 12 residues.

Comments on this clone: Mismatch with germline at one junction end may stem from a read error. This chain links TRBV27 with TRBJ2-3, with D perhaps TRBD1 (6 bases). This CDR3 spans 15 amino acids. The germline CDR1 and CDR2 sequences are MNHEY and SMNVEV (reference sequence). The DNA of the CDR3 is TGTGCCAGCAGCTTATCGCAAGGGGGACGCGATACGCAGTATTTT. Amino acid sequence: CASSLSQGGRDTQYF.

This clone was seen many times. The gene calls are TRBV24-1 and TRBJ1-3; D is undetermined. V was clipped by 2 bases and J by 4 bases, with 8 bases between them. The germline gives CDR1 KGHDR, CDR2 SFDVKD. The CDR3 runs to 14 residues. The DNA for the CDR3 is TGTGCCACCAGTGATTCGGGTTCCGGAAACACCATATATTTT. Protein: CATSDSGSGNTIYF.

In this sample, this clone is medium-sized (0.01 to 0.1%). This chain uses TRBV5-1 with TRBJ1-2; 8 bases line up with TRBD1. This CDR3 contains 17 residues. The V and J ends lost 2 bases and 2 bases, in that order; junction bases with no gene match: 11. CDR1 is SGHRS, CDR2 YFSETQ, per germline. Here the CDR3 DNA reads TGCGCCAGCAGCTTTTCCGTCGTTCAGGGGGCGAACTATGGCTACACCTTC. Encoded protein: CASSFSVVQGANYGYTF.

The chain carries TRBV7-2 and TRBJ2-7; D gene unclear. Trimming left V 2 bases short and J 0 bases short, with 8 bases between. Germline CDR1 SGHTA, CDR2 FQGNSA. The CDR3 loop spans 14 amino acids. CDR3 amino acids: CASSLSLSSYEQYV. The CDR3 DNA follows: TGTGCCAGCAGCTTATCCTTGAGCTCCTACGAGCAGTACGTC.

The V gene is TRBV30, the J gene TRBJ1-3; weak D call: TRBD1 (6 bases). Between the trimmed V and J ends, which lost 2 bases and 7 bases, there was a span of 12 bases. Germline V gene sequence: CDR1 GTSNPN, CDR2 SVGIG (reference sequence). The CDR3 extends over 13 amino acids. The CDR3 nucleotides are TGTGCCTGGAGTACAGGGCTAGGGAACACCATATATTTT. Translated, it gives CAWSTGLGNTIYF.

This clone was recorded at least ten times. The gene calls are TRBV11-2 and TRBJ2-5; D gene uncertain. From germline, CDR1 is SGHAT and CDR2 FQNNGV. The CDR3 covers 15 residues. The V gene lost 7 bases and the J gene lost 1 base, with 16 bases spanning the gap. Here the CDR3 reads CASKKFSAVQETQYF. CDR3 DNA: TGTGCCAGCAAGAAGTTCAGCGCCGTCCAAGAGACCCAGTACTTC.

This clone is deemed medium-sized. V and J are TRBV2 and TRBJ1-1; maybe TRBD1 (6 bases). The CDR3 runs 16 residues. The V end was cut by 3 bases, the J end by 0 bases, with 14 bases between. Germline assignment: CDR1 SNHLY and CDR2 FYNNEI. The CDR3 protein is CASSEEGGRVNTEAFF. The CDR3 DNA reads TGTGCCAGCAGTGAGGAGGGGGGTCGGGTGAACACTGAAGCTTTCTTT.

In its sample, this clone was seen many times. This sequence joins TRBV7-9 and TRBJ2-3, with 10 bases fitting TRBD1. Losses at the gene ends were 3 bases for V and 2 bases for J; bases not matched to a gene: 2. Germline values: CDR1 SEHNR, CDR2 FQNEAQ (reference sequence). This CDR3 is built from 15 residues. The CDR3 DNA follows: TGTGCCAGCAGCTTGACAGGGGGCACCACAGATACGCAGTATTTT. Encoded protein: CASSLTGGTTDTQYF.

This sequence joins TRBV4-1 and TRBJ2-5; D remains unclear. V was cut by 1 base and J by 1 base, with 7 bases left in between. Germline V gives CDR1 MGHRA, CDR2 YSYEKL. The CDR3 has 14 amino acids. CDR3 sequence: CASSQGHFQETQYF. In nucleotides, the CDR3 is TGCGCCAGCAGCCAAGGGCATTTCCAAGAGACCCAGTACTTC.

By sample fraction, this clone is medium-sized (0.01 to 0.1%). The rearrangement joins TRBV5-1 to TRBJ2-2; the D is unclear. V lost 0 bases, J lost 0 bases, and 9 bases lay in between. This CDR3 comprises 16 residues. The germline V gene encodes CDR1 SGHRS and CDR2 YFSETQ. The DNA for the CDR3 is TGCGCCAGCAGCTTGGTGGGCGGAGCGAACACCGGGGAGCTGTTTTTT. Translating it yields CASSLVGGANTGELFF.

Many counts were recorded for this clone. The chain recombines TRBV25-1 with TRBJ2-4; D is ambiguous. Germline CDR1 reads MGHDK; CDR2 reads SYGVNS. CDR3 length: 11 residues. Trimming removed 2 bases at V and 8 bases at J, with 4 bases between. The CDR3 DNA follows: TGTGCCAGCAGTGAAAGCTACATTCAGTACTTC. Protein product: CASSESYIQYF.

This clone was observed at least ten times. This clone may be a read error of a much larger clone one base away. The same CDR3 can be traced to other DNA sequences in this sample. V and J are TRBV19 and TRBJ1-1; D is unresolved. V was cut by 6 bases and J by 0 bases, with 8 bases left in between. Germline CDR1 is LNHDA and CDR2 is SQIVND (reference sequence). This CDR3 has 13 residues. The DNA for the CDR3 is TGTGCCAGTAGCCTCCATATGAACACTGAAGCTTTCTTT. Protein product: CASSLHMNTEAFF.

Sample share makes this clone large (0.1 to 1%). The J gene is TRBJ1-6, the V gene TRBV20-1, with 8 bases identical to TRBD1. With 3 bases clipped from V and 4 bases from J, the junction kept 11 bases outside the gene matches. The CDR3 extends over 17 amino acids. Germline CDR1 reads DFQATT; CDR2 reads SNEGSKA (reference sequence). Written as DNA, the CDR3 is TGCAGTGCTAGCGATCCCCGGCAGGGGGCGTATAATTCACCCCTCCACTTT. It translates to CSASDPRQGAYNSPLHF.

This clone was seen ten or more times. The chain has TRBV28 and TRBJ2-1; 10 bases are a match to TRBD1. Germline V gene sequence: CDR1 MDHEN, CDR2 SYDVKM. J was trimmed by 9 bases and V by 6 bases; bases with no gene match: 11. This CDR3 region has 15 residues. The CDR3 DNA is TGTGCCAGCAGCCCCTCGGGACAGGGGAAAGGTGAGCAGTTCTTC. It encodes CASSPSGQGKGEQFF.

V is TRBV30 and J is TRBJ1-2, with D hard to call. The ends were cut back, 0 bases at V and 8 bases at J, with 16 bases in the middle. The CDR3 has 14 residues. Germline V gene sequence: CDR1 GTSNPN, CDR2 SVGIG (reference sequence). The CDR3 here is CAWSVSRLLGGYTF. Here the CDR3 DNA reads TGTGCCTGGAGTGTGAGCAGGCTGCTAGGAGGCTACACCTTC.

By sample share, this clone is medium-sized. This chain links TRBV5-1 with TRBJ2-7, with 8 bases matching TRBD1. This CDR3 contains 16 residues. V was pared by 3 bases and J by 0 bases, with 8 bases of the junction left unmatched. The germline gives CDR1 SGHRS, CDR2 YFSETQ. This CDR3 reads CASSYGQGTASYEQYV. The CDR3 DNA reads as TGCGCCAGCAGCTATGGACAGGGAACAGCCTCCTACGAGCAGTACGTC.

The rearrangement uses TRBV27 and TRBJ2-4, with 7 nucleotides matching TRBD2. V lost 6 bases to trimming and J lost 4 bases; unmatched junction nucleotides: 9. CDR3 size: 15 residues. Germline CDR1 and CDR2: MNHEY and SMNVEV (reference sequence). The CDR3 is CASRRLAEAKNIQYF. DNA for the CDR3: TGTGCCAGCAGGAGGCTAGCGGAAGCAAAAAACATTCAGTACTTC.

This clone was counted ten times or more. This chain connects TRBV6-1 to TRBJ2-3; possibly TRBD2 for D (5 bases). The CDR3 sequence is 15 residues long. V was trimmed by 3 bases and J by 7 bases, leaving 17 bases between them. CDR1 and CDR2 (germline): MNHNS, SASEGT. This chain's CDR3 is CASSESKREFYTQYF. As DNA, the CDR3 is TGTGCCAGCAGTGAGAGCAAACGGGAATTTTATACGCAGTATTTT.

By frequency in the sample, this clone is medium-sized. The CDR3: CASSSGQGSNYGYTF. In DNA, the CDR3 is TGCGCCAGCAGCTCCGGACAGGGAAGCAACTATGGCTACACCTTC. This chain links TRBV5-1 with TRBJ1-2, with 8 positions matching TRBD1. Looked up from germline, CDR1 is SGHRS and CDR2 is YFSETQ. J lost 2 bases, V lost 3 bases, and 6 bases had no gene match. The CDR3 consists of 15 residues.

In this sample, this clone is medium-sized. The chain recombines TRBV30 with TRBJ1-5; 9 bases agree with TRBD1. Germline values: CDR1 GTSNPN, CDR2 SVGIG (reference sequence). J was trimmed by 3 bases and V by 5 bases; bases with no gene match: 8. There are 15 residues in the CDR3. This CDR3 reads CAWGAGQGNNQPQHF. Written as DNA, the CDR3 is TGTGCCTGGGGAGCGGGACAGGGCAACAATCAGCCCCAGCATTTT. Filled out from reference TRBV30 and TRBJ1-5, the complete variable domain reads SQTIHQWPATLVQPVGSPLSLECTVEGTSNPNLYWYRQAAGRGLQLLFYSVGIGQISSEVPQNLSASRPQDRQFILSSKKLLLSDSGFYLCAWGAGQGNNQPQHFGDGTRLSIL.

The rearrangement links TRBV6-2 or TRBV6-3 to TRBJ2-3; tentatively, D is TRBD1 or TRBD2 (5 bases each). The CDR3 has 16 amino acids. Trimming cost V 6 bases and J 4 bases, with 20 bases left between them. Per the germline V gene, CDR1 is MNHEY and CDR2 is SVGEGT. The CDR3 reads CASRPALGVESDTQYF. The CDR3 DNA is TGTGCCAGCAGACCCGCGTTGGGGGTGGAATCAGATACGCAGTATTTT.